The source of this T cell receptor beta chain is a study of blood T cell repertoires in COVID-19. At the level of the study: The United States, Italy and Spain were the sources of the acute and convalescent COVID-19 samples.

The CDR3 has 13 amino acids. Germline-derived CDR1 and CDR2 are SEHNR and FQNEAQ (reference sequence). V lost 5 bases and J lost 8; bases outside the gene matches: 6. Methods used by the authors: Using reference gene primer amplification, nucleated cell counts were estimated. Here immunoSEQ multiplex PCR was the method, and the copy in TCRdb shows in-frame clones only, minus some. Clone size and the V and J calls come from that table; the DNA yielded D and trimming. The table lists approximately 70,000 clones, about 73% of them singletons, with 35% to 40% in the top ten. The source is a woman aged 70 to 79 with acute or convalescent COVID-19. Sequenced material: peripheral blood. The rearrangement uses TRBV7-9 and TRBJ1-1, with TRBD1 matching 9 bases. Written as DNA, the CDR3 is TGTGCCAGCAGCCCCGGGACAGGGATCGAAGCTTTCTTT. Amino acid sequence: CASSPGTGIEAFF.